This T cell receptor (beta chain) was sequenced for a study of OX40 agonist ivuxolimab in advanced cancers. Study in general: An agonistic human IgG2 monoclonal antibody against OX40 (CD134) was given. Two cutaneous melanoma patients and one hepatocellular carcinoma patient, three in all, had partial responses.

Study observations and caveats: With doses of 0.1-3.0 mg/kg, partial responders showed among the lowest clonal expansion.

Some clones are missing from TCRdb's copy, which holds only in-frame ones; the method was immunoSEQ multiplex PCR. The table records some 70,000 clones, around 90% of them present only once. The CDR3 totals 12 residues. V was cut by 6 bases and J by 1 base, with 6 bases left in between. CDR1 is WSHSY, CDR2 SAAADI, per germline. Points on this clone: The antigen is not known.

This receptor was taken from an adult with an advanced solid tumor such as melanoma, head and neck, liver or kidney cancer. Sequencing used CD4+ or CD8+ T cells sorted from blood, obtained in a trial of the OX40 agonist ivuxolimab. This chain links TRBV10-2 with TRBJ1-1, with D unresolved. The CDR3 loop is CASSVGNTEAFF. DNA of the CDR3: TGCGCCAGCAGCGTGGGGAACACTGAAGCTTTCTTT.